The next 10 T cell receptor beta chains were all read from a single sample in a study of regulatory T cells. Their antigens are not known. Findings and limits, study-wide: Hydrophobic residues at CDR3 positions 6 and 7 were enriched in conventional CD4+ T cells of CD3G-deficient patients.

The PCR used 52 TRBV and 13 TRBJ primers. Libraries were prepared by immunoSEQ multiplex PCR; TCRdb keeps only in-frame clonotypes and omits some of them. The sample includes over 25,000 clones, less than 95% of them seen just once. Sequenced input: conventional CD4+ T cells sorted from blood. The receptors originated from a person aged 18-29 years with CD3G deficiency.

V is TRBV6-1 and J is TRBJ2-3; 7 nucleotides line up with TRBD1. Trimming at V came to 4 bases and at J to 6 bases, leaving 10 bases not matched to a gene. Germline V gives CDR1 MNHNS, CDR2 SASEGT. The CDR3 extends over 15 amino acids. This chain's CDR3 is CASSGQGNPSDTQYF. The CDR3 bases are TGTGCCAGCAGTGGACAGGGAAATCCTTCCGATACGCAGTATTTT.

The chain joins TRBV18 to TRBJ2-2; no clear D. V was trimmed by 1 base and J by 5 bases, leaving 14 bases between them. Germline loops: CDR1 KGHSH, CDR2 LQKENI. CDR3 length: 16 residues. This CDR3 is CASSPLEGIGTGELFF. CDR3 DNA: TGTGCCAGCTCACCACTGGAAGGGATAGGAACCGGGGAGCTGTTTTTT.

This clone was counted once. The chain has TRBV27 and TRBJ1-1; D is possibly TRBD1 (5 bases). This CDR3 comprises 13 residues. Germline CDR1 and CDR2: MNHEY and SMNVEV (reference sequence). V dropped 5 bases and J dropped 4 bases, with 11 bases sitting between them. The chain's CDR3 is CASSPRGGTEAFF. Here the CDR3 DNA reads TGTGCCAGCAGTCCCCGGGGGGGCACTGAAGCTTTCTTT.

The chain uses TRBV6-1 and TRBJ2-7, with 9 bases that match TRBD1. The CDR3 has 13 residues. Germline CDR1 is MNHNS and CDR2 is SASEGT. The junction had 7 bases not matched to a gene; V was cut back by 8 bases and J by 5 bases. The CDR3 coding sequence is TGTGCCAGCTCCCTTAGACAGGGGGACGAGCAGTACTTC. It is translated as CASSLRQGDEQYF.

This chain joins TRBV6-1 and TRBJ2-6, with D possibly TRBD1 on 5 matching bases. The germline V gene encodes CDR1 MNHNS and CDR2 SASEGT. The CDR3 covers 15 residues. V was cut by 1 base and J by 4 bases, with 8 bases left in between. Written as DNA, the CDR3 is TGTGCCAGCAGTGAAGTCAGGGCCGGGGCCAACGTCCTGACTTTC. It encodes CASSEVRAGANVLTF.

This chain joins TRBV6-1 and TRBJ2-6; D gene ambiguous. The germline V and J ends were trimmed by 2 bases and 0 bases, with 2 bases remaining between them. This CDR3 spans 14 amino acids. Germline lookup yields CDR1 MNHNS and CDR2 SASEGT. The CDR3 sequence is CASSENSGANVLTF. CDR3 DNA: TGTGCCAGCAGTGAAAACTCTGGGGCCAACGTCCTGACTTTC.

The genes are TRBV5-1 and TRBJ2-2; the match to TRBD2 covers 8 bases. From germline, CDR1 is SGHRS and CDR2 YFSETQ. This CDR3 is 15 amino acids long. V was pared by 3 bases and J by 3 bases, with 4 bases of the junction left unmatched. Here the CDR3 reads CASSSSGGYTGELFF. The DNA of the CDR3 is TGCGCCAGCAGCTCCTCGGGGGGGTACACCGGGGAGCTGTTTTTT.

The V and J genes are TRBV28 and TRBJ1-2, with a weak D call TRBD1 (6 bases). The CDR3 runs 16 residues. Trimming stripped 4 bases from V and 4 bases from J, with 19 bases between. Germline V gene lookup returns CDR1 MDHEN and CDR2 SYDVKM. CDR3 bases: TGTGCCAGCAGTTCGCCGACCGGACAGTTCCTCTATGGCTACACCTTC. Protein product: CASSSPTGQFLYGYTF.

CDR3 loop: CASSLAGGAADTQYF. The CDR3 DNA reads as TGTGCCAGCAGCCTTGCAGGGGGCGCGGCAGATACGCAGTATTTT. This chain uses TRBV28 with TRBJ2-3, with 8 bases fitting TRBD1. From germline, CDR1 is MDHEN and CDR2 SYDVKM. This CDR3 is 15 amino acids long. The V and J ends lost 6 bases and 4 bases, in that order; junction bases with no gene match: 9. Supplemented by reference TRBV28 and TRBJ2-3, the full variable domain reads DVKVTQSSRYLVKRTGEKVFLECVQDMDHENMFWYRQDPGLGLRLIYFSYDVKMKEKGDIPEGYSVSREKKERFSLILESASTNQTSMYLCASSLAGGAADTQYFGPGTRLTVL.

In this sample, this clone turned up a few times. The rearrangement uses TRBV4-1 and TRBJ2-5; a weak D match, TRBD2 (5 bases). Trimming removed 0 bases from V and 7 bases from J, with 9 bases in between. CDR1 is MGHRA, CDR2 YSYEKL, per germline. The CDR3 extends over 13 amino acids. The CDR3 spells CASSQEGRGTQYF. Here the CDR3 DNA reads TGCGCCAGCAGCCAAGAGGGCCGGGGGACCCAGTACTTC.